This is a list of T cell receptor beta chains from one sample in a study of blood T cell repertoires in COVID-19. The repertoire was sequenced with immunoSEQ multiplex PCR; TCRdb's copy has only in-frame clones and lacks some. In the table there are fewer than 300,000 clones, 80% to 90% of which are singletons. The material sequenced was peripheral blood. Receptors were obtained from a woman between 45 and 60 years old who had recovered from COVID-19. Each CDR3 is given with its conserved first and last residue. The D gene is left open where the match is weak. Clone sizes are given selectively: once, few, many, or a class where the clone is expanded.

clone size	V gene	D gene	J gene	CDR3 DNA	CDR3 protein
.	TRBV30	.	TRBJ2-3	TGTGCCTGGACCAAGGGGGTTGCAGATACGCAGTATTTT	CAWTKGVADTQYF
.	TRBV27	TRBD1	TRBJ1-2	TGTGCCAGCAGTCAACAGGGGGCGGGTGGCTACACCTTC	CASSQQGAGGYTF
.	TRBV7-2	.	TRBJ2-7	TGTGCCAGCAGCTCTTCGGTGGGGGGTAACTCCGAGCAGTACTTC	CASSSSVGGNSEQYF
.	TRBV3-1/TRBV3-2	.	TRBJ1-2	TGTGCCAGCAGCCCCGCCGGGGTTAACTATGGCTACACCTTC	CASSPAGVNYGYTF
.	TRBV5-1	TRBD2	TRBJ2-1	TGCGCCAGCACCCTTGGGGGGGGGATCGATGAGCAGTTCTTC	CASTLGGGIDEQFF
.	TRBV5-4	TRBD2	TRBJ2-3	TGTGCCAGCAGCCTTCGACTAGCGGGAGGCACAGATACGCAGTATTTT	CASSLRLAGGTDTQYF
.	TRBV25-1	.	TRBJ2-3	TGTGCCAGCAGTGAATTCGGACCTAGCTCCGATAAAACAGATACGCAGTATTTT	CASSEFGPSSDKTDTQYF
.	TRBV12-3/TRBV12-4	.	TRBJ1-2	TGTGCCAGCAGTTTTTCAGGTGTTGTAGGCTACACCTTC	CASSFSGVVGYTF
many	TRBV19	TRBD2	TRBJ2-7	TGTGCCAGTAGTAAACTAGCGGAGCCCTACGAGCAGTACTTC	CASSKLAEPYEQYF
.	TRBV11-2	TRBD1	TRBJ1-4	TGTGCCAGCAGCTTTGGACAGGCGAATGAAAAACTGTTTTTT	CASSFGQANEKLFF
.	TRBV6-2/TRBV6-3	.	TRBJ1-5	TGTGCCAGCAGCGGGGGGTATAGCAATCAGCCCCAGCATTTT	CASSGGYSNQPQHF
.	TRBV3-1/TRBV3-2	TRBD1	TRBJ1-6	TGTGCCACCCGGGACAGTTCGGTCCTTGGTTCACCCCTCCACTTT	CATRDSSVLGSPLHF
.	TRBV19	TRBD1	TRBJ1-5	TGTGCCAGTAGCCCGGGACAGGGGGCGCGGAATCAGCCCCAGCATTTT	CASSPGQGARNQPQHF
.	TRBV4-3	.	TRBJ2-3	TGCGCCAGCAGCCCCCGGGACTTCAGCACAGATACGCAGTATTTT	CASSPRDFSTDTQYF
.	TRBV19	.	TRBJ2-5	TGTGCCAGTAGTATAGGGGGCACCCAAGAGACCCAGTACTTC	CASSIGGTQETQYF
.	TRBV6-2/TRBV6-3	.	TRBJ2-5	TGTGCCAGCAGGCCTACGGGGCAAGAGACCCAGTACTTC	CASRPTGQETQYF
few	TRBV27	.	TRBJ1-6	TGTGCCAGCAAGGTCGGGTGGAGATCACCCCTCCACTTT	CASKVGWRSPLHF
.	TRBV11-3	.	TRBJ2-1	TGTGCCAGCAGCCCGCAGATGGGGGCGAACTCCTACAATGAGCAGTTCTTC	CASSPQMGANSYNEQFF
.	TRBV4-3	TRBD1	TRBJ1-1	TGCGCCAGCAGCCAAGATCAGGCGGCAGGGGGGTTATTAATGAACACTGAAGCTTTCTTT	CASSQDQAAGGLLMNTEAFF
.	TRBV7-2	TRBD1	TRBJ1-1	TGTGCCAGCAGCCCCCGGACAGGGGACACTGAAGCTTTCTTT	CASSPRTGDTEAFF
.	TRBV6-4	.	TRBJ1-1	TGTGCCAGCAGAGCCCAGGGCAGCACTGAAGCTTTCTTT	CASRAQGSTEAFF
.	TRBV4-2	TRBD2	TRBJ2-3	TGTGCCAGCAGCCAAGACGCCAGACTAGCGGGAGGTAGCACAGATACGCAGTATTTT	CASSQDARLAGGSTDTQYF
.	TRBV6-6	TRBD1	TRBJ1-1	TGTGCCACCCAGGGGGCGCGTGGCACTGAAGCTTTCTTT	CATQGARGTEAFF
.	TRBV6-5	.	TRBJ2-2	TGTGCCAGCAGACTTTCCGGGGAGCTGTTTTTT	CASRLSGELFF
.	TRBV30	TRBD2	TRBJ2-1	TGTGCCTCGGGGGGAGCGGGCTCCTACAATGAGCAGTTCTTC	CASGGAGSYNEQFF
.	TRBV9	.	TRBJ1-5	TGTGCCAGCAGCGCATTTGGGGGGAGCAATCAGCCCCAGCATTTT	CASSAFGGSNQPQHF
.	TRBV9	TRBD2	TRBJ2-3	TGTGCCAGCAGCGTAGGTTGGGGCGGGAGAGAGAGCACAGATACGCAGTATTTT	CASSVGWGGRESTDTQYF
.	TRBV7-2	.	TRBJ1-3	TGTGCCAGCAGCTTAGCGTATAGGACAGAGGGAAACACCATATATTTT	CASSLAYRTEGNTIYF
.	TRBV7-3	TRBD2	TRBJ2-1	TGTGCCAGCAGCGCCCCGGGCGTAGCGGGATCCAATGAGCAGTTCTTC	CASSAPGVAGSNEQFF
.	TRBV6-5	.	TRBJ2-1	TGTGCCAGCACCTTAAGTGGAGGATACAATGAGCAGTTCTTC	CASTLSGGYNEQFF
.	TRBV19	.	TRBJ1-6	TGTGCCAGTAGTGTGACTGGGGAGGTCGGACCCCTCCACTTT	CASSVTGEVGPLHF
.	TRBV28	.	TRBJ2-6	TGTGCCAGCAGTTTATCGGTTCTGATGGGGGCCAACGTCCTGACTTTC	CASSLSVLMGANVLTF
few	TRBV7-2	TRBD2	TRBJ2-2	TGTGCCAGCAGCCCTCGGGCGGGGGGGCCGCGAGGGACCGGGGAGCTGTTTTTT	CASSPRAGGPRGTGELFF
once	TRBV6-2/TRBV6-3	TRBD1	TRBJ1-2	TGTGCCAGCAGCCCTAATACCGGGACAGAAAACTATGGCTACACCTTC	CASSPNTGTENYGYTF
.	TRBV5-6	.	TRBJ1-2	TGTGCCAGCAGCTTGGTAGTTGGAGCTAACTATGGCTACACCTTC	CASSLVVGANYGYTF
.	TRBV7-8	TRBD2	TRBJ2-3	TGTGCCAGCAGCTTGTCTTTGCGGGAGGGGGGCCCAGATACGCAGTATTTT	CASSLSLREGGPDTQYF
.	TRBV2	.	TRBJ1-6	TGTGCCAGCAGTCTTCGCGGTGATAATTCACCCCTCCACTTT	CASSLRGDNSPLHF